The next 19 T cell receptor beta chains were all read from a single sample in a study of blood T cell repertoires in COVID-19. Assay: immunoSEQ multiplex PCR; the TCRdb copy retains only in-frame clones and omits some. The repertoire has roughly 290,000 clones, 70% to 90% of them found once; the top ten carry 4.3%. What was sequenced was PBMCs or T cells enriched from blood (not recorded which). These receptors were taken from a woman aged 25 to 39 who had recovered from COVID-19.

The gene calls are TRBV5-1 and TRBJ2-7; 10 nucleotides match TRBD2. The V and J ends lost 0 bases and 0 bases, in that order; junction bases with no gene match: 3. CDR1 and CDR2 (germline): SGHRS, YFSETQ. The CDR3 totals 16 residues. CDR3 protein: CASSLGASGGSYEQYF. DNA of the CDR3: TGCGCCAGCAGCTTGGGGGCTAGCGGGGGCTCCTACGAGCAGTACTTC.

CDR3 in DNA: TGTGCCAGCAGTTATCTTACCCTACAGGCCCCCCATCAGCCCCAGCATTTT. This sequence encodes CASSYLTLQAPHQPQHF. The chain is built from TRBV28 and TRBJ1-5; D possibly corresponds to TRBD1 (5 bases). V lost 4 bases and J 5 bases, leaving 21 bases between the germline ends. This CDR3 comprises 17 residues. Germline CDR1 reads MDHEN; CDR2 reads SYDVKM.

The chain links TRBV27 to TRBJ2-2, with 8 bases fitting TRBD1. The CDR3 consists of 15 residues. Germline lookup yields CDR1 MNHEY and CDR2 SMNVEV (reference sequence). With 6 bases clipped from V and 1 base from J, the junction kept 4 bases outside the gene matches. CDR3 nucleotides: TGTGCCAGCAGAGGACAGGGAGGGAACACCGGGGAGCTGTTTTTT. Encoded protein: CASRGQGGNTGELFF.

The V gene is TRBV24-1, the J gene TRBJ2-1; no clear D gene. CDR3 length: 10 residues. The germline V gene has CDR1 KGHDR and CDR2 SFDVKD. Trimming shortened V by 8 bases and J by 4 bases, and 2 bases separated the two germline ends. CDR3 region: CATTYNEQFF. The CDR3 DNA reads TGTGCCACCACATACAATGAGCAGTTCTTC.

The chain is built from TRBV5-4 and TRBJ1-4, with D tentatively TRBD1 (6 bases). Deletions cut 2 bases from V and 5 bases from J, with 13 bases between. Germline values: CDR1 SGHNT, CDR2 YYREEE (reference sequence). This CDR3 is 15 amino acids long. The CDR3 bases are TGTGCCAGCAGCTTCGGAACAGGGAAGAATGAAAAACTGTTTTTT. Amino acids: CASSFGTGKNEKLFF.

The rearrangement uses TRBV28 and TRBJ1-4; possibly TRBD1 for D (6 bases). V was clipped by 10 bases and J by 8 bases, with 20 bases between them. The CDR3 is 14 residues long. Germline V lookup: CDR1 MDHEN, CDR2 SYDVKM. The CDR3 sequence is CAIRGGALGEKLFF. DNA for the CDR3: TGTGCCATCCGAGGGGGGGCACTGGGAGAAAAACTGTTTTTT.

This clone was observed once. CDR3 in DNA: TGTGCCAGCAGCCCACCGGGGGGTTGGAGCAATCAGCCCCAGCATTTT. This translates into CASSPPGGWSNQPQHF. V gene TRBV28 combines with J gene TRBJ1-5; D may be TRBD1 (5 bases). This CDR3 has 16 amino acids. Germline V gene sequence: CDR1 MDHEN, CDR2 SYDVKM. The germline V and J ends were trimmed by 6 bases and 1 base, with 16 bases remaining between them.

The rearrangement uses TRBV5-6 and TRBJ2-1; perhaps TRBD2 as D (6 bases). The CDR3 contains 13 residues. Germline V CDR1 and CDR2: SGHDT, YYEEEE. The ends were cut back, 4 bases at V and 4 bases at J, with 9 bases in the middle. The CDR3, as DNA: TGTGCCAGCAGCACGACTAGTTACAATGAGCAGTTCTTC. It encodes CASSTTSYNEQFF.

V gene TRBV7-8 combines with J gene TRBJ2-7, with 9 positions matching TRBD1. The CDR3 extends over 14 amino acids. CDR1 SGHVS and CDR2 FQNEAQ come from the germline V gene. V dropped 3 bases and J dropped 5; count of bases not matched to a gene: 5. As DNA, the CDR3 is TGTGCCAGCAGCTTTACAGGGGGCAGGGACGAGCAGTACTTC. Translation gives CASSFTGGRDEQYF. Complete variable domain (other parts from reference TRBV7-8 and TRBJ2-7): GAGVSQSPRYKVAKRGQDVALRCDPISGHVSLFWYQQALGQGPEFLTYFQNEAQLDKSGLPSDRFFAERPEGSVSTLKIQRTQQEDSAVYLCASSFTGGRDEQYFGPGTRLTVT.

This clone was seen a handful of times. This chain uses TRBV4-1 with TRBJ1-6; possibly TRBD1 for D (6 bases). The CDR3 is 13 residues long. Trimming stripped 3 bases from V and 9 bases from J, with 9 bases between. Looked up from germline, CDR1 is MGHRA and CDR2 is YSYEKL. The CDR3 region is CASSHPGASPLHF. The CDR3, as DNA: TGCGCCAGCAGCCACCCAGGGGCTTCACCCCTCCACTTT.

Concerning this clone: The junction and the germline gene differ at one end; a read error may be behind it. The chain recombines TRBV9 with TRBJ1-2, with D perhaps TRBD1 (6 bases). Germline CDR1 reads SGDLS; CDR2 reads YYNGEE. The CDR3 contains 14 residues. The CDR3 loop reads CASSSDRLPYDYTF. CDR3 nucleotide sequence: TGTGCCAGCAGCTCCGACAGGTTACCCTATGACTACACCTTC.

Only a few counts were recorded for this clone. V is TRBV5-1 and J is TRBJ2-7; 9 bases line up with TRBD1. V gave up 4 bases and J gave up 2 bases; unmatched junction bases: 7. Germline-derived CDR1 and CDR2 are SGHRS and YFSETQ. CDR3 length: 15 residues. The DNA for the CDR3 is TGCGCCAGCAGCATTGGGACAGGGCTGACCTACGAGCAGTACTTC. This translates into CASSIGTGLTYEQYF.

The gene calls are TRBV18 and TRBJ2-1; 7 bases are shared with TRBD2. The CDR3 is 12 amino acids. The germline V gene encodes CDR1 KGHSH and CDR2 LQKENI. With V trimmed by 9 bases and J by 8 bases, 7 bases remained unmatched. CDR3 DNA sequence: TGTGCCAGTCGGACTAGACCCGATGAGCAGTTCTTC. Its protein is CASRTRPDEQFF.

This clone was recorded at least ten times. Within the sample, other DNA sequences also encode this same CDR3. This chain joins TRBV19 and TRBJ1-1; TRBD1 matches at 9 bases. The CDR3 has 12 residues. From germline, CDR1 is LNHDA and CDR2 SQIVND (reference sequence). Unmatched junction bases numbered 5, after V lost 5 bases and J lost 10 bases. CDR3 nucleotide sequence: TGTGCCAGTAGTTTCGGACAGGGGAGAGCTTTCTTT. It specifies CASSFGQGRAFF. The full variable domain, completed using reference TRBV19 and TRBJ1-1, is DGGITQSPKYLFRKEGQNVTLSCEQNLNHDAMYWYRQDPGQGLRLIYYSQIVNDFQKGDIAEGYSVSREKKESFPLTVTSAQKNPTAFYLCASSFGQGRAFFGQGTRLTVV.

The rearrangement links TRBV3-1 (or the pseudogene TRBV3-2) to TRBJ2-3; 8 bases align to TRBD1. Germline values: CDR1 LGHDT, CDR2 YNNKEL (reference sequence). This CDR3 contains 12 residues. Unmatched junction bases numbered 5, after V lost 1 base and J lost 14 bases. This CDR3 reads CASSQVQGQVYF. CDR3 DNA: TGTGCCAGCAGCCAAGTCCAGGGACAGGTGTATTTT.

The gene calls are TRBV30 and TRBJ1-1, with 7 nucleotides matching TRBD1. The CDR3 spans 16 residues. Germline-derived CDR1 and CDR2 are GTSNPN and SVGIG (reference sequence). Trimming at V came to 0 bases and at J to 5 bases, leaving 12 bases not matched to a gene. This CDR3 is CAWSVEGARRWTEAFF. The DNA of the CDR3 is TGTGCCTGGAGTGTAGAGGGGGCGCGTCGGTGGACTGAAGCTTTCTTT. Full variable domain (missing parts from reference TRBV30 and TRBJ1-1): SQTIHQWPATLVQPVGSPLSLECTVEGTSNPNLYWYRQAAGRGLQLLFYSVGIGQISSEVPQNLSASRPQDRQFILSSKKLLLSDSGFYLCAWSVEGARRWTEAFFGQGTRLTVV.

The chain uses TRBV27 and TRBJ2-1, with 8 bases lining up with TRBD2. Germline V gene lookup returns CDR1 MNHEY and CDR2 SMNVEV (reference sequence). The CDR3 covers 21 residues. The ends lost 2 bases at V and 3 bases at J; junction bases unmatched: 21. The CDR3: CASSLGVRSLAGRYHYNEQFF. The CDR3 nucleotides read TGTGCCAGCAGTTTAGGGGTTCGAAGTCTAGCGGGCCGTTACCACTACAATGAGCAGTTCTTC.

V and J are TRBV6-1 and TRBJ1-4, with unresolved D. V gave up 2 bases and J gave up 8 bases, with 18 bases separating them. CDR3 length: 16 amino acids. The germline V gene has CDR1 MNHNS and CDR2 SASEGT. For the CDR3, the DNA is TGTGCCAGCAGTGAACTCCCGGCCGATAGCGCGGAAAAACTGTTTTTT. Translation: CASSELPADSAEKLFF.

CDR3 sequence reads: CAWSLERARNEQFF. The CDR3 DNA reads as TGTGCCTGGAGTCTCGAGCGGGCGCGCAATGAGCAGTTCTTC. This chain connects TRBV30 to TRBJ2-1, with D possibly matching TRBD2 (6 bases). V gave up 2 bases and J gave up 6 bases, with 14 bases separating them. This CDR3 has 14 amino acids. Germline V CDR1 and CDR2: GTSNPN, SVGIG (reference sequence).